This TCR beta chain stems from a study of blood T cells in healthy people across ages (dated by TCRdb to the mid-2010s). Looking at the study overall: In model experiments, roughly one uniquely barcoded TCR beta cDNA molecule per two T cells was captured by template switching. Donors were grouped into four age groups: young (average about 15 years), middle-aged (about 40), aged (about 59) and long-lived (just over 80). Age-related changes in TCR beta repertoire diversity were measured in the study by deep sequencing normalized with unique cDNA molecular identifiers. To avoid experimental bias, donors of different ages were distributed randomly across sequencing lanes. For two donors (one aged 18 to 29 and one aged 80 or older), the study analyzed two additional independent replicas of 1 million unique cDNA reads from the same blood draw.

The research as a whole found: Total diversity estimates from one million sequenced T cells were considered lower bounds and underestimates. Since profiling was done on bulk unsorted PBMCs, naive and antigen-experienced compartments could not be conclusively compared. Because donor CMV infection status was unknown, age-related changes in expanded clonotypes were potentially confounded. Observed TCR beta diversity correlated strongly with the percentage of naive T cells measured by flow cytometry. Observed TCR beta diversity per million T cells fell roughly linearly with age, and a significant reduction was already apparent by age about 38. Compared with the aged group, more naive CD4+ T cells, fewer expanded clones and increased TCR diversity were shown by the long-lived group, suggesting age selection.

The donors were roughly 39 Caucasian individuals from Russia, aged roughly 6 to 100 years, who were systemically healthy. Each donor gave approximately 9.4 milliliters of peripheral blood, drawn into EDTA-treated Vacutainer tubes. Ficoll-Paque density-gradient centrifugation was used to isolate PBMCs, with at least 6.5 million per sample. Trizol reagent was used to extract total RNA from PBMCs, with at least 5 micrograms per sample. For every donor, an aliquot of PBMCs went through flow cytometry to measure the percentages of naive CD45RAhigh/CD27high T cells. Concerning this clonotype: It lacks a known antigen. No qualities accompany the bases; no much larger clone lies one base away.

The library was obtained by 5' RACE. Sequencer: Illumina HiSeq 2500. A second PCR of about 7 to 12 cycles was run with a J-beta primer mix and a sample-barcoded 5' primer. A template-switch 5' adaptor carrying 12 random nucleotides introduced a unique molecular identifier onto each TCR beta cDNA molecule. Each sample yielded at least 3 million CDR3-containing paired-end reads. First-strand cDNA synthesis was performed from all RNA using the Mint cDNA synthesis kit, with priming by a TRBC-specific oligonucleotide. Following uracil-DNA glycosylase treatment, a first 18-cycle PCR with universal primers M1SS and BC2_uni_R was performed on all cDNA. On the study's bioinformatics: For normalization, 1 million high-quality reads, each with a distinct molecular identifier, were randomly selected from each sample. Instead of being binned into consensus sequences, reads that shared molecular identifiers were thrown out. MiTCR, run with a Q25 quality threshold and the strictest error-elimination algorithm, handled CDR3 identification, clonotype clustering and error correction. Lower-bound total TCR beta diversity was estimated with a nonparametric unseen species model using Euler transformation. In-frame beta chains were kept once TCRdb had trimmed the public reads at Q25 with fastp and called clones with MiXCR. Entries are consolidated by CDR3 protein sequence, retaining the most common genes and DNA. TCRdb's processing, not the study's, gives the V and J calls here. The sample yields fewer than 700,000 distinct CDR3 sequences; approximately 40% were counted once. The biggest ten clones account for about 32% of the sample.

V loses 6 bases, J loses 6 bases, and the germline ends lie 13 bases apart. The CDR3 holds 13 amino acids from the cysteine to the phenylalanine. Only the CDR3 part of the read is kept: 39 bases, read in frame from the first base. Sequenced material: blood. Recombination joined TRBV12-3 or TRBV12-4 with TRBJ2-3; the D gene is unclear. The clonotype comes from an elderly man in good health. The CDR3 region has the sequence CASSRGSADTQYF. The DNA sequence is given as TGTGCCAGCAGCAGAGGATCTGCGGATACGCAGTATTTT.